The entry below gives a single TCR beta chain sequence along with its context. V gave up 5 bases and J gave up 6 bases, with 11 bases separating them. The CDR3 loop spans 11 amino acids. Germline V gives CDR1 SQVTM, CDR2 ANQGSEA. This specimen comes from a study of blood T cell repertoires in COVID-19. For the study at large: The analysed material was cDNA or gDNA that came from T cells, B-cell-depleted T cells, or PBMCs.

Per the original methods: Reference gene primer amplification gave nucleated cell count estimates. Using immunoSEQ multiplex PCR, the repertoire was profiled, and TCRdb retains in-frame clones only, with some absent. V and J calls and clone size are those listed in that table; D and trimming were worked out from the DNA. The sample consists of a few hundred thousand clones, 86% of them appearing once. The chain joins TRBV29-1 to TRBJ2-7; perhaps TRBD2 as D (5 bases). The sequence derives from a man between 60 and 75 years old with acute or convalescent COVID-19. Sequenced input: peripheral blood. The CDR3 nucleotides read TGCAGCGTTCTACTAGTCGCCGAGCAGTACTTC. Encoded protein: CSVLLVAEQYF.